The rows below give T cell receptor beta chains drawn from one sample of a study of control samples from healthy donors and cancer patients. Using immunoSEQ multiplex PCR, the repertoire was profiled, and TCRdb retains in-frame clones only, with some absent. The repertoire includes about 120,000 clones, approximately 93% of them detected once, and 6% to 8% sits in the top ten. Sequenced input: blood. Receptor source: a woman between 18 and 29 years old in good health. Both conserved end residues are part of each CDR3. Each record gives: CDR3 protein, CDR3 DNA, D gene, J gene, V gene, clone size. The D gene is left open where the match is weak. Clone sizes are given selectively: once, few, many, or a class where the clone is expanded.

CDR3 protein: CAWSGDSYGYTF; CDR3 DNA: TGTGCCTGGTCCGGAGACAGCTATGGCTACACCTTC; D gene: NA; J gene: TRBJ1-2; V gene: TRBV30; clone size: NA
CDR3 protein: CAIRNSIKASPLHF; CDR3 DNA: TGTGCCATCAGAAACTCAATCAAGGCCTCACCCCTCCACTTT; D gene: NA; J gene: TRBJ1-6; V gene: TRBV10-3; clone size: NA
CDR3 protein: CASSPGQGASEQYF; CDR3 DNA: TGTGCCAGCAGCCCCGGACAGGGGGCCAGCGAGCAGTACTTC; D gene: TRBD1; J gene: TRBJ2-7; V gene: TRBV7-2; clone size: NA
CDR3 protein: CASSKDYTGELFF; CDR3 DNA: TGTGCCAGCAGCAAAGATTACACCGGGGAGCTGTTTTTT; D gene: NA; J gene: TRBJ2-2; V gene: TRBV6-5; clone size: NA
CDR3 protein: CASSPGQGFTEAFF; CDR3 DNA: TGCGCCAGCAGCCCGGGACAGGGGTTCACTGAAGCTTTCTTT; D gene: TRBD1; J gene: TRBJ1-1; V gene: TRBV5-1; clone size: NA
CDR3 protein: CASSPLSPTQEVSVYEQYF; CDR3 DNA: TGTGCCAGCAGCCCCTTATCTCCAACACAAGAAGTCTCCGTCTACGAGCAGTACTTC; D gene: NA; J gene: TRBJ2-7; V gene: TRBV7-3; clone size: NA
CDR3 protein: CASTPTPPGELFF; CDR3 DNA: TGTGCCAGCACCCCAACCCCCCCCGGGGAGCTGTTTTTT; D gene: NA; J gene: TRBJ2-2; V gene: TRBV2; clone size: NA
CDR3 protein: CASSVGGGYQPQHF; CDR3 DNA: TGTGCCAGCAGCGTAGGTGGGGGGTACCAGCCCCAGCATTTT; D gene: NA; J gene: TRBJ1-5; V gene: TRBV9; clone size: NA
CDR3 protein: CASKEGNYGYTF; CDR3 DNA: TGTGCCAGCAAGGAGGGCAACTATGGCTACACCTTC; D gene: NA; J gene: TRBJ1-2; V gene: TRBV7-9; clone size: NA
CDR3 protein: CASSLGGTRAAGELFF; CDR3 DNA: TGTGCCAGCAGCTTAGGCGGGACAAGGGCTGCCGGGGAGCTGTTTTTT; D gene: NA; J gene: TRBJ2-2; V gene: TRBV7-2; clone size: NA
CDR3 protein: CASSIEGGGLGEQFF; CDR3 DNA: TGTGCCAGTAGTATAGAAGGCGGGGGGCTCGGTGAGCAGTTCTTC; D gene: TRBD2; J gene: TRBJ2-1; V gene: TRBV19; clone size: NA
CDR3 protein: CASSHPRQGLVGETQYF; CDR3 DNA: TGTGCCAGCAGCCATCCACGACAGGGTTTGGTGGGGGAGACCCAGTACTTC; D gene: TRBD1; J gene: TRBJ2-5; V gene: TRBV28; clone size: NA
CDR3 protein: CSVEEGAGVIPDTQYF; CDR3 DNA: TGCAGCGTTGAAGAGGGGGCGGGAGTCATTCCGGATACGCAGTATTTT; D gene: NA; J gene: TRBJ2-3; V gene: TRBV29-1; clone size: NA
CDR3 protein: CASGTIQTETQYF; CDR3 DNA: TGCGCCAGCGGGACCATTCAAACGGAGACCCAGTACTTC; D gene: NA; J gene: TRBJ2-5; V gene: TRBV10-2; clone size: NA
CDR3 protein: CASSQSYTRGTSAYEQYF; CDR3 DNA: TGTGCCAGCAGCCAATCTTACACCAGGGGGACTAGCGCCTACGAGCAGTACTTC; D gene: TRBD2; J gene: TRBJ2-7; V gene: TRBV14; clone size: NA
CDR3 protein: CASSLGASRLTGELFF; CDR3 DNA: TGTGCCAGCAGCTTAGGAGCTAGTAGGTTGACCGGGGAGCTGTTTTTT; D gene: NA; J gene: TRBJ2-2; V gene: TRBV7-3; clone size: NA
CDR3 protein: CASSLDRATDTQYF; CDR3 DNA: TGTGCCAGCAGCCTGGACAGGGCCACAGATACGCAGTATTTT; D gene: TRBD1; J gene: TRBJ2-3; V gene: TRBV27; clone size: NA
CDR3 protein: CASSYNQGSPYEQYF; CDR3 DNA: TGCGCCAGCAGCTATAACCAGGGGTCCCCCTACGAGCAGTACTTC; D gene: NA; J gene: TRBJ2-7; V gene: TRBV5-1; clone size: once
CDR3 protein: CALASGGALDTQYF; CDR3 DNA: TGTGCCCTAGCTAGCGGGGGGGCCCTCGATACGCAGTATTTT; D gene: TRBD2; J gene: TRBJ2-3; V gene: TRBV10-3; clone size: NA
CDR3 protein: CATSKYLAGGPKPSTDTQYF; CDR3 DNA: TGTGCCACCAGCAAATACCTAGCGGGAGGGCCCAAACCTAGCACAGATACGCAGTATTTT; D gene: TRBD2; J gene: TRBJ2-3; V gene: TRBV15; clone size: NA
CDR3 protein: CASSHSPRTSGVAYEQYF; CDR3 DNA: TGTGCCAGCAGCCATAGCCCCCGAACTAGCGGGGTCGCCTACGAGCAGTACTTC; D gene: TRBD2; J gene: TRBJ2-7; V gene: TRBV6-2/TRBV6-3; clone size: NA
CDR3 protein: CASSPDSSSYEQYF; CDR3 DNA: TGTGCCAGCAGCCCCGACAGCAGCTCCTACGAGCAGTACTTC; D gene: NA; J gene: TRBJ2-7; V gene: TRBV11-1; clone size: NA
CDR3 protein: CASRDSTDTQYF; CDR3 DNA: TGTGCCAGCCGGGACAGCACAGATACGCAGTATTTT; D gene: NA; J gene: TRBJ2-3; V gene: TRBV28; clone size: NA
CDR3 protein: CASSVVPGELFF; CDR3 DNA: TGTGCCAGCAGCGTAGTCCCCGGGGAGCTGTTTTTT; D gene: NA; J gene: TRBJ2-2; V gene: TRBV9; clone size: NA
CDR3 protein: CASSLGRLAGGYEQYF; CDR3 DNA: TGCGCCAGCAGCTTGGGGAGACTAGCGGGAGGCTACGAGCAGTACTTC; D gene: TRBD2; J gene: TRBJ2-7; V gene: TRBV5-1; clone size: NA
CDR3 protein: CASSLRPGRTPNMNTEAFF; CDR3 DNA: TGTGCCAGCAGCTTAAGACCAGGACGGACCCCAAACATGAACACTGAAGCTTTCTTT; D gene: NA; J gene: TRBJ1-1; V gene: TRBV7-2; clone size: NA
CDR3 protein: CATSDDRGGIGEQFF; CDR3 DNA: TGTGCCACCAGTGATGACCGGGGGGGAATTGGTGAGCAGTTCTTC; D gene: TRBD2; J gene: TRBJ2-1; V gene: TRBV24-1; clone size: NA
CDR3 protein: CASSPRTRSVTDTQYF; CDR3 DNA: TGTGCCAGCAGTCCCAGGACACGGTCAGTCACAGATACGCAGTATTTT; D gene: NA; J gene: TRBJ2-3; V gene: TRBV28; clone size: NA
CDR3 protein: CASRWPSGGAMLEQYF; CDR3 DNA: TGTGCCAGCAGATGGCCTAGCGGGGGGGCCATGCTTGAGCAGTACTTC; D gene: TRBD2; J gene: TRBJ2-7; V gene: TRBV2; clone size: NA
CDR3 protein: CASSLRAIQETQYF; CDR3 DNA: TGCGCCAGCAGCTTGAGGGCCATTCAAGAGACCCAGTACTTC; D gene: NA; J gene: TRBJ2-5; V gene: TRBV5-1; clone size: NA
CDR3 protein: CASSLASLGQYF; CDR3 DNA: TGTGCCAGCAGTTTAGCCTCCCTTGGGCAGTACTTC; D gene: NA; J gene: TRBJ2-7; V gene: TRBV12-3/TRBV12-4; clone size: NA
CDR3 protein: CASSTGLAANEQFF; CDR3 DNA: TGTGCCAGCTCAACGGGACTAGCGGCCAATGAGCAGTTCTTC; D gene: TRBD2; J gene: TRBJ2-1; V gene: TRBV18; clone size: NA
CDR3 protein: CASSQVSGYGYTF; CDR3 DNA: TGCGCCAGCAGCCAAGTCTCTGGCTATGGCTACACCTTC; D gene: NA; J gene: TRBJ1-2; V gene: TRBV4-3; clone size: NA
CDR3 protein: CASSSTGGAKEQYF; CDR3 DNA: TGCGCCAGCAGCTCCACAGGGGGGGCGAAAGAGCAGTACTTC; D gene: NA; J gene: TRBJ2-7; V gene: TRBV5-1; clone size: NA
CDR3 protein: CASSLSKGAGPMPQHF; CDR3 DNA: TGTGCCAGCAGTTTATCGAAGGGGGCAGGGCCGATGCCCCAGCATTTT; D gene: TRBD1; J gene: TRBJ1-5; V gene: TRBV27; clone size: NA
CDR3 protein: CASRTTGASYEQYF; CDR3 DNA: TGCGCCAGCAGGACGACAGGGGCCTCCTACGAGCAGTACTTC; D gene: TRBD1; J gene: TRBJ2-7; V gene: TRBV5-1; clone size: NA
CDR3 protein: CASSLAPLTSGSTGELFF; CDR3 DNA: TGTGCCAGCAGCTTAGCCCCTCTGACTAGCGGGAGTACCGGGGAGCTGTTTTTT; D gene: TRBD2; J gene: TRBJ2-2; V gene: TRBV7-9; clone size: once
CDR3 protein: CASSQLVRDTQYF; CDR3 DNA: TGTGCCAGCAGCCAACTCGTCAGAGATACGCAGTATTTT; D gene: NA; J gene: TRBJ2-3; V gene: TRBV3-1/TRBV3-2; clone size: NA
CDR3 protein: CASSLSLAGGLYQETQYF; CDR3 DNA: TGTGCCAGCAGCTTATCACTAGCGGGGGGCCTGTACCAAGAGACCCAGTACTTC; D gene: TRBD2; J gene: TRBJ2-5; V gene: TRBV7-2; clone size: NA
CDR3 protein: CASSTQGGGELFF; CDR3 DNA: TGTGCCAGCAGTACACAGGGGGGCGGGGAGCTGTTTTTT; D gene: TRBD1; J gene: TRBJ2-2; V gene: TRBV6-2/TRBV6-3; clone size: NA
CDR3 protein: CASSPHQETQYF; CDR3 DNA: TGTGCCAGCAGCCCACATCAAGAGACCCAGTACTTC; D gene: NA; J gene: TRBJ2-5; V gene: TRBV6-2/TRBV6-3; clone size: NA
CDR3 protein: CASSQKTFSYEQYF; CDR3 DNA: TGCGCCAGCAGCCAAAAAACATTTAGCTACGAGCAGTACTTC; D gene: NA; J gene: TRBJ2-7; V gene: TRBV4-3; clone size: NA